These 29 T cell receptor beta chains originate from one sample sequenced in a study of neurological immune-mediated disorders. TCRdb re-derived calls from the 5' RACE reads in MiXCR, one entry per CDR3 protein. Of 33,000 or so distinct CDR3 sequences in the sample, about 7% are singletons; the top ten hold roughly 4.5%. Sequenced: PBMCs. The receptors here all came from a woman in her 40s in good health.

This clonotype has a count of ten or more. The CDR3 DNA follows: TGTGCCAGCAGCCAAGGGGGCCTGAATCAGCCCCAGCATTTT. Protein product: CASSQGGLNQPQHF. The chain combines TRBV14 with TRBJ1-5; possibly TRBD1 for D (5 bases). Trimming stripped 1 base from V and 4 bases from J, with 8 bases between. This CDR3 has 14 residues. CDR1 and CDR2 from the germline V gene are SGHDN and FVKESK.

This clonotype has a count of ten or more. J is TRBJ2-3 and V is TRBV20-1; the D gene is possibly TRBD1 (7 bases). The CDR3 is 15 amino acids. CDR1 and CDR2 from the germline V gene are DFQATT and SNEGSKA (reference sequence). With 0 bases removed from V and 4 bases from J, the gap between germline ends came to 14 bases. DNA for the CDR3: TGCAGTGCTAGAGACTTGGAGGGGGCGGCAGATACGCAGTATTTT. Protein sequence: CSARDLEGAADTQYF.

At least ten counts were recorded for this clonotype. The chain employs TRBV5-4 and TRBJ2-7; TRBD2 aligns across 8 bases. The CDR3 has 14 residues. Unmatched junction bases numbered 8, after V lost 5 bases and J lost 4 bases. CDR1 and CDR2 (germline): SGHNT, YYREEE (reference sequence). The CDR3 sequence is CASRIGLAGYEQYF. CDR3 DNA: TGTGCCAGCAGAATAGGACTAGCTGGATACGAGCAGTACTTC.

The sample holds many counts of this clonotype. The V and J genes are TRBV7-9 and TRBJ1-4, with D tentatively TRBD1 (5 bases). CDR1 is SEHNR and CDR2 is FQNEAQ in the germline V gene (reference sequence). The V and J ends lost 7 bases and 7 bases respectively, with 22 bases between them. The CDR3 is made up of 16 amino acids. The CDR3, as DNA: TGTGCCAGCACCCCTTTCGGTGGGGGGAAGGGTGAAAAACTGTTTTTT. It is translated as CASTPFGGGKGEKLFF.

This clonotype was counted at least ten times. This sequence joins TRBV6-5 and TRBJ1-1; maybe TRBD1 (5 bases). The CDR3 has 13 amino acids. Germline loops: CDR1 MNHEY, CDR2 SVGAGI. Trimming cost V 2 bases and J 3 bases, with 7 bases left between them. As DNA, the CDR3 is TGTGCCAGCAGTTACAGGGGTGACACTGAAGCTTTCTTT. Translating gives CASSYRGDTEAFF.

This clonotype was found many times. The chain recombines TRBV5-6 with TRBJ2-1; 12 nucleotides line up with TRBD2. Germline V CDR1 and CDR2: SGHDT, YYEEEE. The CDR3 has 17 amino acids. The J segment lost 3 bases and the V segment lost 4 bases, leaving 8 bases of the junction unmatched. The CDR3 nucleotides are TGTGCCAGCAGCCCAGCGGGACTAGCGGGCCTCTACAATGAGCAGTTCTTC. It yields the protein CASSPAGLAGLYNEQFF. Full variable domain (remainder filled in from reference TRBV5-6 and TRBJ2-1): DAGVTQSPTHLIKTRGQQVTLRCSPKSGHDTVSWYQQALGQGPQFIFQYYEEEERQRGNFPDRFSGHQFPNYSSELNVNALLLGDSALYLCASSPAGLAGLYNEQFFGPGTRLTVL.

To note about this clonotype: This may be a read error, as it is one base from a much larger clone. V usage is TRBV14 and J usage is TRBJ2-1; TRBD2 is a possible D gene (5 bases). The germline gives CDR1 SGHDN, CDR2 FVKESK. The CDR3 totals 16 residues. CDR3: CAGSSVRAETYNEQFF. CDR3 sequence (DNA): TGTGCCGGCAGCTCTGTGAGAGCGGAGACATACAATGAGCAGTTCTTC.

This clonotype was seen at least ten times. The CDR3 region is CASSEAYLARDTEAFF. In DNA form, the CDR3 reads TGTGCCAGCAGTGAAGCCTACCTCGCCAGGGACACTGAAGCTTTCTTT. V gene TRBV6-1 combines with J gene TRBJ1-1, with D possibly being TRBD1 (5 bases). V was cut by 0 bases and J by 3 bases, with 14 bases left in between. Germline values: CDR1 MNHNS, CDR2 SASEGT. The CDR3 has 16 residues.

At least ten counts were recorded for this clonotype. The V and J genes are TRBV6-1 and TRBJ2-7; TRBD2 might be the D (6 bases). Germline V gene lookup returns CDR1 MNHNS and CDR2 SASEGT. The CDR3 totals 14 residues. V was trimmed by 5 bases and J by 3 bases, leaving 14 bases between them. Here the CDR3 reads CASSKEGSNYEQYF. CDR3 bases: TGTGCCAGCAGTAAGGAGGGGAGCAACTACGAGCAGTACTTC.

The chain joins TRBV24-1 to TRBJ2-2; 7 bases are shared with TRBD1. The CDR3 contains 14 residues. Per the germline V gene, CDR1 is KGHDR and CDR2 is SFDVKD. Trimming took 10 bases from V and 12 from J; bases not matched to a gene: 16. Written as DNA, the CDR3 is TGTGCCACAAGTAAACAACAGGGGCTTGGGAAGCTGTTTTTT. Translation: CATSKQQGLGKLFF.

The table lists this clonotype with many counts. The rearrangement joins TRBV27 to TRBJ1-1; no reliable D call. The CDR3 length is 13 residues. V was pared by 5 bases and J by 4 bases, with 11 bases between. Germline loops: CDR1 MNHEY, CDR2 SMNVEV (reference sequence). The CDR3, as DNA: TGTGCCAGCAGTCCGGGGTCGGGCACTGAAGCTTTCTTT. Its protein is CASSPGSGTEAFF.

This clonotype was seen repeatedly, ten times or more. The chain is built from TRBV7-8 and TRBJ2-7; D is undetermined. The CDR3 consists of 14 residues. In germline, CDR1 is SGHVS, CDR2 FQNEAQ. V was pared by 5 bases and J by 5 bases, with 16 bases between. CDR3 loop: CASSQVLASDEQYF. The CDR3 DNA reads as TGTGCCAGCAGCCAGGTCCTGGCGTCCGACGAGCAGTACTTC.

This clonotype was found many times. V gene TRBV27 combines with J gene TRBJ1-1; a possible D gene is TRBD1 (5 bases). V was trimmed by 3 bases and J by 1 base, leaving 9 bases between them. This CDR3 is 14 amino acids long. Germline V gene sequence: CDR1 MNHEY, CDR2 SMNVEV (reference sequence). The DNA for the CDR3 is TGTGCCAGCAGTTTGGCAGGGCCGAACACTGAAGCTTTCTTT. It specifies CASSLAGPNTEAFF.

Ten or more counts support this clonotype. This chain connects TRBV3-1 to TRBJ2-5, with D hard to call. V was trimmed by 0 bases and J by 4 bases, leaving 9 bases between them. This CDR3 is 14 amino acids long. Germline V gene data show CDR1 as LGHDT and CDR2 as YNNKEL (reference sequence). CDR3: CASSQDLRAETQYF. CDR3 DNA sequence: TGTGCCAGCAGCCAAGATCTAAGGGCAGAGACCCAGTACTTC.

This clonotype was found many times. The chain combines TRBV4-2 with TRBJ1-1; D gene unclear. With 3 bases removed from V and 0 bases from J, the gap between germline ends came to 5 bases. The germline CDR1 and CDR2 sequences are LGHNA and YNFKEQ. This CDR3 contains 13 residues. Written as DNA, the CDR3 is TGTGCCAGCAGCCAGACTATGAACACTGAAGCTTTCTTT. Translated, it gives CASSQTMNTEAFF.

This clonotype was seen many times. The V call is TRBV14, the J call TRBJ1-6; D is undetermined. V lost 3 bases, J lost 5 bases, and 5 bases lay in between. Germline CDR1 reads SGHDN; CDR2 reads FVKESK. The CDR3 totals 13 residues. CDR3 in DNA: TGTGCCAGCAGCCACCTCGATAATTCACCCCTCCACTTT. Its translation: CASSHLDNSPLHF.

This clonotype was seen repeatedly, ten times or more. The chain carries TRBV28 and TRBJ2-7, with D unresolved. Trimming took 3 bases from V and 6 from J, leaving 15 bases between them. The CDR3 consists of 14 residues. Germline V gene sequence: CDR1 MDHEN, CDR2 SYDVKM. The CDR3 region has the DNA TGTGCCAGCAGTTTGACGGCCCCATGGGGCGAGCAGTACTTC. Protein product: CASSLTAPWGEQYF.

Concerning this clonotype itself: A read error is possible here, since a much larger clone lies one base away. The chain combines TRBV20-1 with TRBJ1-5; D not resolved. Germline CDR1 is DFQATT and CDR2 is SNEGSKA (reference sequence). Trimming shortened V by 3 bases and J by 0 bases, and 15 bases separated the two germline ends. The CDR3 has 16 amino acids. The CDR3 coding sequence is TGCAGTGCTAGCGTACCAGGAGATTATAGCAATCAGCCCCAGCATTTT. Protein: CSASVPGDYSNQPQHF.

The sample holds many counts of this clonotype. The chain links TRBV6-1 to TRBJ1-1; maybe TRBD1 (5 bases). The V and J ends lost 7 bases and 0 bases respectively, with 12 bases between them. Per germline, CDR1 MNHNS and CDR2 SASEGT. This CDR3 is built from 14 residues. Here the CDR3 reads CASTGTPLNTEAFF. For the CDR3, the DNA is TGTGCCAGCACCGGGACCCCTTTGAACACTGAAGCTTTCTTT.

The rearrangement joins TRBV9 to TRBJ2-3; D might be TRBD1 (5 bases). This CDR3 is built from 15 residues. The V and J ends lost 1 base and 0 bases respectively, with 9 bases between them. The germline CDR1 and CDR2 sequences are SGDLS and YYNGEE. For the CDR3, the DNA is TGTGCCAGCAGCGTACAGGGTGCTAGCACAGATACGCAGTATTTT. It yields the protein CASSVQGASTDTQYF.

This clonotype was seen repeatedly, ten times or more. The V gene is TRBV7-6, the J gene TRBJ2-7; maybe TRBD1 (6 bases). The CDR3 covers 12 residues. V dropped 5 bases and J dropped 6 bases, with 11 bases sitting between them. Per germline, CDR1 SGHVS and CDR2 FNYEAQ. The CDR3 DNA is TGTGCCAGCAGCCCCGGGACACCCGAGCAGTACTTC. It is translated as CASSPGTPEQYF.

This clonotype has ten or more counts. The V call is TRBV5-1, the J call TRBJ2-1; 11 bases map to TRBD2. J gave up 6 bases and V 5 bases, and 7 bases lay outside the gene matches. CDR3 length: 15 amino acids. From germline, CDR1 is SGHRS and CDR2 YFSETQ. CDR3 residues: CASRSGTSGGNEQFF. DNA of the CDR3: TGCGCCAGCAGGTCCGGGACTAGCGGCGGCAATGAGCAGTTCTTC.

This clonotype was picked up many times. The rearrangement uses TRBV20-1 and TRBJ2-2, with 7 bases fitting TRBD2. The CDR3 extends over 14 amino acids. V lost 3 bases to trimming and J lost 1 base; unmatched junction nucleotides: 2. The germline gives CDR1 DFQATT, CDR2 SNEGSKA (reference sequence). The CDR3 region is CSARWGGNTGELFF. The DNA of the CDR3 is TGCAGTGCTAGGTGGGGGGGGAACACCGGGGAGCTGTTTTTT.

Many counts were recorded for this clonotype. The rearrangement uses TRBV6-6 and TRBJ2-7, with a possible D match to TRBD1 (6 bases). The V gene's germline CDR1 is MNHNY and CDR2 SVGAGI (reference sequence). This CDR3 is built from 13 residues. V lost 10 bases and J lost 2, with 15 bases in between. CDR3 protein: CATRGDTTYEQYV. The CDR3 coding sequence is TGTGCCACCAGAGGGGACACAACCTACGAGCAGTACGTC.

This clonotype was detected ten times or more. The V and J genes are TRBV4-1 and TRBJ1-1; possibly TRBD1 for D (5 bases). CDR3 size: 13 residues. The germline V gene has CDR1 MGHRA and CDR2 YSYEKL. The V and J ends lost 0 bases and 7 bases respectively, with 9 bases between them. As DNA, the CDR3 is TGCGCCAGCAGCCAAGAGGCAGGGTTTGAAGCTTTCTTT. Its translation is CASSQEAGFEAFF.

This clonotype was observed once. The DNA for the CDR3 is TGCGCCAGCAGGGGGTTTACGGGCCTCTCCTACGAGCAGTACGTC. It encodes CASRGFTGLSYEQYV. This chain connects TRBV10-1 to TRBJ2-7, with D unclear. The germline gives CDR1 WNHNN, CDR2 SYGVQD (reference sequence). The CDR3 is 15 amino acids. Trimming pared 6 bases from V and 0 bases from J, leaving 15 bases between.

This clonotype was counted at least ten times. The rearrangement uses TRBV20-1 and TRBJ1-1; the D gene is possibly TRBD1 (5 bases). The CDR3 runs 11 residues. Trimming removed 3 bases from V and 8 bases from J, with 10 bases in between. Germline-derived CDR1 and CDR2 are DFQATT and SNEGSKA (reference sequence). The CDR3 bases are TGCAGTGCTAGTTCCAGGGCCGAAGCTTTCTTT. It translates to CSASSRAEAFF.

This clonotype was seen many times. The chain links TRBV7-3 to TRBJ2-3; D not certain. V was trimmed by 2 bases and J by 6 bases, leaving 9 bases between them. This CDR3 has 13 residues. Germline assignment: CDR1 SGHTA and CDR2 FQGTGA. DNA of the CDR3: TGTGCCAGCAGCTTAGGCCCTGGCGATACGCAGTATTTT. It codes for CASSLGPGDTQYF.

There are many counts of this clonotype. The rearrangement uses TRBV28 and TRBJ2-2; D possibly corresponds to TRBD1 (6 bases). The CDR3 totals 15 residues. CDR1 is MDHEN and CDR2 is SYDVKM in the germline V gene. V lost 2 bases and J 4 bases, leaving 11 bases between the germline ends. The CDR3 loop reads CASSLGGQGTGELFF. Written as DNA, the CDR3 is TGTGCCAGCAGTTTAGGGGGACAAGGCACCGGGGAGCTGTTTTTT.